This T cell receptor (beta chain) was observed in a study of control samples from healthy donors and cancer patients. Trimming took 3 bases from V and 0 from J, leaving 7 bases between them. Germline lookup yields CDR1 SGDLS and CDR2 YYNGEE. The CDR3 spans 14 residues. The repertoire was sequenced with immunoSEQ multiplex PCR; TCRdb's copy has only in-frame clones and lacks some. The sample includes around 120,000 clones, about 95% of them seen just once. What was sequenced was blood. The J gene is TRBJ2-1, the V gene TRBV9; a possible D gene is TRBD1 (5 bases). The clonotype comes from a man aged 30 to 45 in good health. The CDR3 bases are TGTGCCAGCAGCGGGGGCGACTCCTACAATGAGCAGTTCTTC. This encodes CASSGGDSYNEQFF.